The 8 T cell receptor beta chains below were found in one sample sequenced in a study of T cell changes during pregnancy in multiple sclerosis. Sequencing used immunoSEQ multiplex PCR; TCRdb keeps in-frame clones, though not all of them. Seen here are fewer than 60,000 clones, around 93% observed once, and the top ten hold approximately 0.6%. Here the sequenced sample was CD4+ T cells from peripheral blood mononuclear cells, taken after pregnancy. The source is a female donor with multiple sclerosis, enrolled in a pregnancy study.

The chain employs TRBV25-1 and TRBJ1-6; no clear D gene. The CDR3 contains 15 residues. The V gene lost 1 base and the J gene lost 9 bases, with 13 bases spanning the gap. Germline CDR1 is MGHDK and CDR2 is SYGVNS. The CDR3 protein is CASSEFAGGRSPLHF. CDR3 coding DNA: TGTGCCAGCAGTGAATTCGCAGGAGGGCGTTCACCCCTCCACTTT.

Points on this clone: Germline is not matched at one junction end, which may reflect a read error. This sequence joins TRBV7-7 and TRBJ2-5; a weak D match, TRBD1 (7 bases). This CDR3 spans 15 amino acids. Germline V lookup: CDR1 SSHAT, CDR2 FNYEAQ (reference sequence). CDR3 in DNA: TGTGCTAGCAGCTTACACAGGGGTCGGGAGGAGACCCAGTACTTC. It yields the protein CASSLHRGREETQYF.

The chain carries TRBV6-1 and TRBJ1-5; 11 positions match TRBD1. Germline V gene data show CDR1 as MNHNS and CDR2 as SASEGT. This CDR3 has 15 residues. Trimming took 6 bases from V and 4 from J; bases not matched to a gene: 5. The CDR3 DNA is TGTGCCAGCAGAGATGGGACAGGGGGAAATCAGCCCCAGCATTTT. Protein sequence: CASRDGTGGNQPQHF.

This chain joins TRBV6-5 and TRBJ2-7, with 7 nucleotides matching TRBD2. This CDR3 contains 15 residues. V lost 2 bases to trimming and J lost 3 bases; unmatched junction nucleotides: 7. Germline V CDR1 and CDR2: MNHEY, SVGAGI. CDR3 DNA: TGTGCCAGCAGTTACACCCGAACTAGCGTCTACGAGCAGTACTTC. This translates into CASSYTRTSVYEQYF.

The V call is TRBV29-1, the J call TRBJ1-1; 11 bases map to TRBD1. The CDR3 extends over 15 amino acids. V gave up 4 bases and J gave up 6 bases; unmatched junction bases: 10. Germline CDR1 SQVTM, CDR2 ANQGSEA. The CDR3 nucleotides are TGCAGCGTTGTGGGACAGGGGGGATTTGTAGCTGAAGCTTTCTTT. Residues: CSVVGQGGFVAEAFF.

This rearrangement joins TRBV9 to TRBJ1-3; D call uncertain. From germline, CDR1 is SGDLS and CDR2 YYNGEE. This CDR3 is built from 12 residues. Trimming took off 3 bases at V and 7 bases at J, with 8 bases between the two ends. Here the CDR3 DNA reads TGTGCCAGCAGCGCTTCGGGGAACACCATATATTTT. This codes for CASSASGNTIYF.

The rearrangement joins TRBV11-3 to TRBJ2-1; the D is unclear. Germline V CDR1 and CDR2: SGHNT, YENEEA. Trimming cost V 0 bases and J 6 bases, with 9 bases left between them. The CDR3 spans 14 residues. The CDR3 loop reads CASSLDSVSNEQFF. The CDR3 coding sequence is TGTGCCAGCAGCTTAGATTCCGTGTCCAATGAGCAGTTCTTC.

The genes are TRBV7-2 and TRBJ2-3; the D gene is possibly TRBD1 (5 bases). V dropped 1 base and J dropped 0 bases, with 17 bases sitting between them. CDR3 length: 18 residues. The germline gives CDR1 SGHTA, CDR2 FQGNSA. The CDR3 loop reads CASSLVGTKGPSTDTQYF. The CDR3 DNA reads TGTGCCAGCAGCTTAGTCGGTACCAAGGGGCCTAGCACAGATACGCAGTATTTT. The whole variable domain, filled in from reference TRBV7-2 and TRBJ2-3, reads GAGVSQSPSNKVTEKGKDVELRCDPISGHTALYWYRQSLGQGLEFLIYFQGNSAPDKSGLPSDRFSAERTGGSVSTLTIQRTQQEDSAVYLCASSLVGTKGPSTDTQYFGPGTRLTVL.